The rows below give T cell receptor beta chains drawn from one sample of a study of molecular identifiers for immune sequencing clone quantification. TCRdb reanalysed the PCR reads using MiXCR and keeps one entry per CDR3 protein. Seen here are some 65,000 distinct CDR3 sequences, approximately 17% observed once, and the top ten hold approximately 1.5%. The material sequenced was naive CD8+ T cells from blood, with Jurkat cell RNA spiked in. The receptors were sampled from a human donor in good health. Some libraries in this study had Jurkat cell RNA spiked in. The CDR3 runs from the conserved cysteine through the conserved F or W. A D gene is named only where the DNA matches it firmly. Expanded clones get a size class; other rows say once, few or many, or leave the size out.

v_gene: TRBV20-1
abundance: .
j_gene: TRBJ2-2
d_gene: TRBD2
CDR3aa: CSARGPSGGSIGELFF
CDR3nt: TGCAGTGCTAGAGGCCCCAGCGGGGGGTCCATCGGGGAGCTGTTTTTT

v_gene: TRBV7-9
abundance: many
j_gene: TRBJ2-7
d_gene: .
CDR3aa: CASSPGSSASYEQYF
CDR3nt: TGTGCCAGCAGCCCCGGGTCCTCTGCCTCCTACGAGCAGTACTTC

v_gene: TRBV6-2/TRBV6-3
abundance: many
j_gene: TRBJ2-1
d_gene: TRBD2
CDR3aa: CASSLAGEQFF
CDR3nt: TGTGCCAGCAGTCTAGCGGGTGAGCAGTTCTTC

v_gene: TRBV25-1
abundance: many
j_gene: TRBJ2-3
d_gene: TRBD1
CDR3aa: CATLDPTGGDTQYF
CDR3nt: TGTGCCACCCTAGACCCGACAGGGGGAGATACGCAGTATTTT

v_gene: TRBV4-1
abundance: .
j_gene: TRBJ1-1
d_gene: .
CDR3aa: CASSQGVLPGTEAFF
CDR3nt: TGCGCCAGCAGCCAGGGCGTACTTCCGGGGACTGAAGCTTTCTTT

v_gene: TRBV28
abundance: many
j_gene: TRBJ1-6
d_gene: TRBD1
CDR3aa: CASSLTLGTGSSPLHF
CDR3nt: TGTGCCAGCAGTTTAACATTGGGGACAGGGAGTTCACCCCTCCACTTT

v_gene: TRBV12-3/TRBV12-4
abundance: many
j_gene: TRBJ1-1
d_gene: .
CDR3aa: CASSTEMNTEAFF
CDR3nt: TGTGCCAGCAGCACGGAGATGAACACTGAAGCTTTCTTT

v_gene: TRBV27
abundance: many
j_gene: TRBJ2-3
d_gene: TRBD2
CDR3aa: CASSTPGGGLDTQYF
CDR3nt: TGTGCCAGCAGTACACCTGGGGGGGGGTTAGATACGCAGTATTTT

v_gene: TRBV20-1
abundance: many
j_gene: TRBJ2-7
d_gene: TRBD1
CDR3aa: CSAHLLRTGGSYEQYF
CDR3nt: TGCAGTGCTCATCTTCTGAGGACAGGGGGTTCCTACGAGCAGTACTTC

v_gene: TRBV11-2
abundance: many
j_gene: TRBJ1-1
d_gene: TRBD1
CDR3aa: CASSPDRGYTEAFF
CDR3nt: TGTGCCAGCAGCCCGGACAGGGGGTACACTGAAGCTTTCTTT

v_gene: TRBV11-2
abundance: .
j_gene: TRBJ2-3
d_gene: .
CDR3aa: CASSLDFLPDAQYF
CDR3nt: TGTGCCAGCAGCTTAGATTTCCTCCCAGATGCGCAGTATTTT

v_gene: TRBV19
abundance: many
j_gene: TRBJ2-3
d_gene: TRBD1
CDR3aa: CASSILTTGRTDTQYF
CDR3nt: TGTGCCAGTAGTATCTTGACGACAGGGCGCACAGATACGCAGTATTTT

v_gene: TRBV10-3
abundance: many
j_gene: TRBJ1-6
d_gene: .
CDR3aa: CAISEESYYNSPLHF
CDR3nt: TGTGCCATCAGTGAGGAGAGTTACTATAATTCACCCCTCCACTTT

v_gene: TRBV2
abundance: .
j_gene: TRBJ1-5
d_gene: TRBD1
CDR3aa: CASTGGDQPQHF
CDR3nt: TGTGCCAGCACAGGGGGGGATCAGCCCCAGCATTTT

v_gene: TRBV7-6
abundance: many
j_gene: TRBJ1-1
d_gene: .
CDR3aa: CASSIGPGQMNTEAFF
CDR3nt: TGTGCCAGCAGCATAGGACCGGGACAAATGAACACTGAAGCTTTCTTT

v_gene: TRBV7-6
abundance: many
j_gene: TRBJ2-3
d_gene: TRBD2
CDR3aa: CASSLTREGRDTQYF
CDR3nt: TGTGCCAGCAGCTTAACACGGGAGGGCCGAGATACGCAGTATTTT

v_gene: TRBV10-3
abundance: many
j_gene: TRBJ2-7
d_gene: .
CDR3aa: CAISESGFSSYEQYF
CDR3nt: TGTGCCATCAGTGAGTCGGGCTTTTCCTCCTACGAGCAGTACTTC

v_gene: TRBV11-2
abundance: .
j_gene: TRBJ2-1
d_gene: TRBD2
CDR3aa: CASSDGLAGVVGGDEQFF
CDR3nt: TGTGCCAGCAGCGACGGACTAGCGGGAGTGGTCGGTGGCGATGAGCAGTTCTTC